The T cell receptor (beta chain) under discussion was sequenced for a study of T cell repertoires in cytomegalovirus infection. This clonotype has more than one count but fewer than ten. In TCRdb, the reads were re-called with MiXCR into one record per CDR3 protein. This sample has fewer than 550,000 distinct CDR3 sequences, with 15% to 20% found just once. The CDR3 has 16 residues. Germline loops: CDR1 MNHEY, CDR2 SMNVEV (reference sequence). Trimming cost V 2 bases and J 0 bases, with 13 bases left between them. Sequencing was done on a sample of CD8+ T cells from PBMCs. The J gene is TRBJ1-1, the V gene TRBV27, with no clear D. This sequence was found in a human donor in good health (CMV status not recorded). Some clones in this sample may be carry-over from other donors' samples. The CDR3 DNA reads TGTGCCAGCAGTTTAACTGCCAGCCCTATGAACACTGAAGCTTTCTTT. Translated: CASSLTASPMNTEAFF.